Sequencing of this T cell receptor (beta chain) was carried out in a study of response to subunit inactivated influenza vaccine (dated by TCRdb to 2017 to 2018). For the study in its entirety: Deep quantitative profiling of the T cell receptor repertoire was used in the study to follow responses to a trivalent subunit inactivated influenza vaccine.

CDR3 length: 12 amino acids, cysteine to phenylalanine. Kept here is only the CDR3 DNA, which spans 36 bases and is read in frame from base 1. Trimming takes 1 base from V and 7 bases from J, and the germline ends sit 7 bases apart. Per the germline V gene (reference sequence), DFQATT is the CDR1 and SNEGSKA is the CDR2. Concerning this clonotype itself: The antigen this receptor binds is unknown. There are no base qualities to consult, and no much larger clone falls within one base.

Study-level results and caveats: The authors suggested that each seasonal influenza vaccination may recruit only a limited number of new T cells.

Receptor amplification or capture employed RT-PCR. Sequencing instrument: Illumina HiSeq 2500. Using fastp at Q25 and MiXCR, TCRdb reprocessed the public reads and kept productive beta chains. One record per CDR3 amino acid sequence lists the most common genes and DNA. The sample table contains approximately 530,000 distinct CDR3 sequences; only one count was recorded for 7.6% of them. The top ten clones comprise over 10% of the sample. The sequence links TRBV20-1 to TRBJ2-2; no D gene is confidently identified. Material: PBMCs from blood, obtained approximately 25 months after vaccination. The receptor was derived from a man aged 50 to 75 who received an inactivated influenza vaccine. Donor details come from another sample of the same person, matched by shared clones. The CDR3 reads CSARVSRGELFF. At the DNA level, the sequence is TGCAGTGCTAGAGTCAGTCGCGGGGAGCTGTTTTTT.